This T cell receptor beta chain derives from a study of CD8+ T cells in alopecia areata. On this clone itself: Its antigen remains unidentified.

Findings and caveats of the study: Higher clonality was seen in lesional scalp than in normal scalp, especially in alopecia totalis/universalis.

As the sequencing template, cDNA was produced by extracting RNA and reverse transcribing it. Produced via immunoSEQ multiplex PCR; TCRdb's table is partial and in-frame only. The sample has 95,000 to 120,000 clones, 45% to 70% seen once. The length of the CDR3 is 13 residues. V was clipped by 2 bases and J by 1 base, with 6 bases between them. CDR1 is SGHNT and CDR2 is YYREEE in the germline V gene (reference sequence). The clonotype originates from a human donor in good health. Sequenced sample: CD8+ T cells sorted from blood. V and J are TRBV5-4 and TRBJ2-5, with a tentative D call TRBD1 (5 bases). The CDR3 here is CASSLRGQETQYF. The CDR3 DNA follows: TGTGCCAGCAGCTTAAGGGGCCAAGAGACCCAGTACTTC. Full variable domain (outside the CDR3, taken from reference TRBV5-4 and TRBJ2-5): ETGVTQSPTHLIKTRGQQVTLRCSSQSGHNTVSWYQQALGQGPQFIFQYYREEENGRGNFPPRFSGLQFPNYSSELNVNALELDDSALYLCASSLRGQETQYFGPGTRLLVL.